Given below is one TCR beta chain in context. Its binding antigen is unknown. One end of the junction varies from germline; a read error may be responsible. Libraries were built with the immunoSEQ multiplex PCR assay. The multiplex PCR relied on a mix of 60 forward primers for TCR Vbeta segments and 13 reverse primers for TCR Jbeta segments. A multiplex PCR assay on genomic DNA amplified the CDR3 region of rearranged TCR beta genes. On the Illumina HiSeq System, the amplified TCR beta libraries were sequenced as 87-base-pair reads. On the study's bioinformatics: In a later analysis, tens of millions of unique TCR beta chains were counted across the roughly 610 repertoires, and approximately 11 million of these chains were shared by at least two donors. A nearest-neighbor algorithm error-corrected the raw reads and collapsed the reads into unique sequences, merging closely related sequences to remove PCR and sequencing errors. V, D and J gene segments were assigned by aligning CDR3 sequences to IMGT reference sequences. For a sequence to be retained, a match of at least six nucleotides was required to both a V gene segment and a J gene segment. Rearrangements were called productive when the CDR3 lacked stop codons and stayed in frame with V and J; all others were non-productive. Following IMGT convention, CDR3 was defined as the stretch from the second conserved V-encoded cysteine up to the conserved J-encoded phenylalanine. In an earlier analysis of around 570 of the donors, sequences lacking an unambiguous match to a single V gene segment were excluded. In an earlier analysis of 450 to 750 of the donors, a V segment was called functional when productive rearrangements were above 56.7%, and segregating when the standard deviation between donors exceeded 5%. A statistical classification framework was built for diagnosing cytomegalovirus status from the catalog of TCR beta chain sequences. V and J gene assignment, in a later analysis, came from comparing TCR nucleotide sequences with IMGT/GENE-DB human TR gene sequences. Using the TCRdist pipeline, a later analysis assigned CDR3 sequences along with most-parsimonious VDJ recombination scenarios. In a later analysis, every TCR beta chain was defined by the combination of its CDR3 amino acid sequence and its V-gene family, and reads without a unique V-gene family were dropped. A later analysis removed several hundred highly shared, low-generation-probability nucleotide sequences to deal with suspected cross-contamination and a sequencing artifact. In a later analysis, a clonal expansion index for each public chain was calculated from normalized within-repertoire ranks of inferred template counts. In a later analysis, generation probabilities were computed using a VDJ recombination model fitted to out-of-frame rearrangements, and the results were checked against IGoR. Hypergeometric tests were used in a later analysis to score TCR-TCR, TCR-HLA and TCR-CMV co-occurrence, with a repertoire-size bias correction applied to the TCR pairs. False discovery rates were estimated in a later analysis by permuting HLA or CMV assignments 20 times. In a later analysis, co-occurring TCRs were grouped with DBSCAN, and TCRdist sequence similarity was added when clustering was performed within HLA-allele-positive subsets. Co-occurrence clustering excluded repertoires with fewer than 30,000 or more than 120,000 public chains, plus five with anomalous nucleotide sharing. TCRdb re-hosts the immuneACCESS table, in-frame sequences only. Its copies lack some clones; in the studies checked, an unresolved V gene accounts for under half of them, and the cause for the rest is not known. The DNA gave D and trimming, while V, J and clone size come from that table. The sample records roughly 160,000 clones, about 79% of which are singletons. 11% to 15% of the sample lies in the top ten.

The CDR3 spans 13 residues, from the cysteine through the phenylalanine. Left in the record is the CDR3 DNA by itself, 39 bases read in frame from the first base. Reading the germline V gene gives CDR1 LGHNA and CDR2 YSLEER. This record comes from a study of cytomegalovirus exposure and HLA in healthy donors (dated by TCRdb to 2016 to 2017). At the level of the whole study: In an earlier analysis of approximately 500 of the donors, around 290 Gb of sequence data and some 120 million unique TCR beta sequences from some 170 million T cells were reported. Roughly 300 gigabases of sequencing data and roughly 90 million unique TCR sequences were included in an early release covering around 600 HLA-typed donors. Of the roughly 390 genotyped donors, roughly 76% were placed in the genetic ancestry cluster associated with self-reported Caucasian donors. The study aimed to test whether signatures of past pathogen exposure could be identified by cataloging public T cell receptors. Using immunosequencing, the study profiled T cell repertoires from 640 or so subjects and related those repertoires to cytomegalovirus serostatus. In addition to the first cohort of 666 subjects, a separate validation cohort of 120 different subjects was used. High-throughput TCR immunosequencing, statistical association of individual TCRs with disease status, and machine learning were combined to predict cytomegalovirus infection status. To study patterns of TCR occurrence, a later analysis re-analyzed previously published TCR beta repertoires from 650 to 750 donors and added high-resolution HLA genotyping. Rather than using new phenotypic data, the later analysis identified candidate immune exposures from TCR beta sequences and from how often those sequences occurred across donors. In an earlier analysis of over 550 of the donors, high-throughput TCR beta sequencing was used to judge whether each TCR beta V gene segment behaved as functional or pseudogenic. Alongside the repertoire data, information on donor age, sex, ethnicity and CMV serostatus was compiled. A later genetic analysis took genome-wide SNP genotypes for about three fifths of the roughly 670 donors and used that subset as a discovery cohort. Every discovery cohort repertoire had been produced on one sequencing platform. HLA typing covered class I and class II loci at four-digit resolution. The number of typed donors differed by locus: roughly 620-640 for A, B, C, DRB1 and DQB1; 500 to 550 for DQA1; 600 to 610 for DPA1; and about 450 for DPB1. Because of strong linkage in the cohort, four to six DR-DQ haplotypes were treated as single units for association and clustering. Among 398 genotyped donors of the cohort, an average of approximately 240,000 unique TCR beta nucleotide sequences was sequenced per donor, of which 15% to 20% were non-productive.

What the study reported, not specific to this receptor: In a later analysis, several top co-occurrence clusters were reported to appear linked to parvovirus B19, influenza, CMV and Epstein-Barr virus. A further reported finding was that TCR beta sequences accurately predicted the HLA-A and HLA-B alleles for most subjects in the first cohort. Because counts were too low, some 17 rarely observed V segments, including chromosome 9 orphons, were left out of the earlier analysis of roughly 600 of the donors. The 87-base-pair reads could not distinguish some IMGT-functional V segments, including TRBV6-2 and TRBV6-3, so those segments were excluded. Presence/absence analyses assumed roughly uniform sequencing depth across donors, an assumption that may not hold. Only TCR beta chains were sequenced in this cohort, and the absence of alpha or paired-chain data limited detectable features. The authors suggested that the approach could potentially be generalized to other disease states and immunological phenotypes. An earlier analysis of around 600 of the donors showed that most TCR beta V segments appeared in productive rearrangements either about 87% or about 30% of the time, which broadly matched IMGT annotations. For the cohort, immune exposure information was limited to CMV serostatus. The study listed 164 TCR beta chains as associated with cytomegalovirus. Because HLA typing was unavailable for some donors at each locus, only the typed subset was used in association tests. A cluster of highly shared sequence variants was judged likely to represent a technical artifact of the sequencing pipeline. Strong co-occurrence of HLA alleles, especially DR and DQ, made assigning TCR associations to individual alleles difficult. In a later analysis, the rate of TCR association differed among HLA loci, with DRB1 alleles having the most associated TCRs and HLA-C alleles having the fewest. In vitro tests confirmed that a few of the cytomegalovirus-associated TCR beta chains recognize cytomegalovirus antigens. Across donors, most TCR sequences were observed very rarely, whereas some public TCRs were present in many individuals. In a later genetic analysis, a missense DCLRE1C variant was associated with V-gene and J-gene trimming of TCR beta chains, and the association was replicated in an independent cohort. Most CMV-associated TCR beta chains appeared to be HLA-restricted in a later analysis, and the HLA associations seemed to be driven largely by CMV exposure. Correlated functional status among segregating V segments might be attributable to linkage disequilibrium, but an unknown experimental factor could not be ruled out. The classifier was reported to diagnose cytomegalovirus status with high specificity and sensitivity in both the original cohort and the validation cohort. Specific HLA alleles were associated with 16,951 TCR beta sequences at a false discovery rate of 0.05 in a later analysis. In a later analysis, HLA-associated TCR beta chains showed more clonal expansion and lower generation probabilities than non-associated chains that were equally common. According to a later genetic analysis, donors in an Asian-associated ancestry cluster had fewer N-insertions in productive TCRs than the approximately 670-donor mean.

The cohort was made up of several hundred healthy bone marrow donors. At the time of sampling, all cohort members were nominally healthy, though unrecorded immune exposures were likely present. The donor was CMV seropositive and belonged to the group of some 290 seropositive cohort members. A peripheral blood sample was collected from each donor, and TCR beta sequencing was performed on peripheral blood mononuclear cells. Genomic DNA extraction from the blood cell samples was performed with the Qiagen DNeasy Blood Extraction Kit. This TCR derives from a man aged 50-59 years in good health and CMV-seropositive. The chain couples TRBV4-3 to TRBJ2-1, with the D gene not confidently named. The material sequenced was PBMCs. CDR3 region: CASSQDLGTAPIF. The nucleotides read TGCGCCAGCAGCCAAGATCTTGGAACAGCACCTATCTTC.